Each of the 19 T cell receptor beta chains below was sequenced from the same sample in a study of identifying expanded T cells in peripheral blood. Clones were sequenced by immunoSEQ multiplex PCR, and TCRdb holds only the in-frame ones, with some missing. The data hold 120,000 or so clones, with around 84% observed a single time. Sequences were obtained from blood. These receptors were obtained from a person between 18 and 70 years old in good health.

This clone was seen a few times. V and J are TRBV18 and TRBJ2-5, with a possible D match to TRBD2 (6 bases). V lost 1 base and J lost 4, with 7 bases in between. This CDR3 contains 13 residues. Germline V gene data show CDR1 as KGHSH and CDR2 as LQKENI. CDR3 sequence: CASSPRGGETQYF. CDR3 sequence (DNA): TGTGCCAGCTCACCACGGGGAGGAGAGACCCAGTACTTC.

The chain links TRBV5-6 to TRBJ1-1, with D possibly being TRBD1 (6 bases). The CDR3 consists of 14 residues. CDR1 and CDR2 from the germline V gene are SGHDT and YYEEEE. Trimming shortened V by 0 bases and J by 3 bases, and 9 bases separated the two germline ends. In nucleotides, the CDR3 is TGTGCCAGCAGCTTGGGGGGGCACGACACTGAAGCTTTCTTT. Translating it yields CASSLGGHDTEAFF.

This clone was observed a single time. The chain recombines TRBV9 with TRBJ2-3; D gene uncertain. V gave up 0 bases and J gave up 0 bases, with 8 bases separating them. CDR3 length equals 15 residues. CDR1 and CDR2 from the germline V gene are SGDLS and YYNGEE. CDR3 in amino acids: CASSVAGPSTDTQYF. The DNA for the CDR3 is TGTGCCAGCAGCGTAGCCGGGCCTAGCACAGATACGCAGTATTTT.

This sequence joins TRBV6-1 and TRBJ1-2; the match to TRBD1 covers 8 bases. Germline-derived CDR1 and CDR2 are MNHNS and SASEGT. Trimming at V came to 2 bases and at J to 8 bases, leaving 7 bases not matched to a gene. The CDR3 loop spans 14 amino acids. CDR3 nucleotides: TGTGCCAGCAGTGAAAGCGGAACAGGGGGAGGCTACACCTTC. This gives the protein CASSESGTGGGYTF.

The CDR3 bases are TGCGCCAGCAGCTTAACCGGGACAGGGAGCTCTGGGGCCAACGTCCTGACTTTC. Protein: CASSLTGTGSSGANVLTF. The chain joins TRBV5-1 to TRBJ2-6; TRBD1 matches at 9 bases. The V gene's germline CDR1 is SGHRS and CDR2 YFSETQ. The CDR3 is made up of 18 amino acids. Trimming at V came to 2 bases and at J to 0 bases, leaving 6 bases not matched to a gene.

This clone was seen only a few times. The chain carries TRBV19 and TRBJ1-1; TRBD1 matches at 7 bases. V lost 6 bases, J lost 4 bases, and 8 bases stayed unmatched. Germline CDR1 reads LNHDA; CDR2 reads SQIVND (reference sequence). This CDR3 comprises 14 residues. CDR3 protein: CASRGRGFGTEAFF. Written as DNA, the CDR3 is TGTGCCAGTAGAGGCAGGGGGTTCGGCACTGAAGCTTTCTTT.

The chain has TRBV6-1 and TRBJ2-1, with 14 bases identical to TRBD2. V was pared by 6 bases and J by 8 bases, with 0 bases of the junction left unmatched. Per germline, CDR1 MNHNS and CDR2 SASEGT. This CDR3 has 13 amino acids. The chain's CDR3 is CASRTSGGDEQFF. CDR3 bases: TGTGCCAGCAGGACTAGCGGGGGGGATGAGCAGTTCTTC.

This clone has a single count. The chain combines TRBV7-8 with TRBJ1-1; perhaps TRBD1 as D (5 bases). Germline CDR1 SGHVS, CDR2 FQNEAQ. This CDR3 spans 12 amino acids. Trimming shortened V by 4 bases and J by 3 bases, and 6 bases separated the two germline ends. The CDR3 coding sequence is TGTGCCAGCAGCTCACAGGACACTGAAGCTTTCTTT. Amino acid sequence: CASSSQDTEAFF.

The chain recombines TRBV4-1 with TRBJ1-4; D is perhaps TRBD1 (5 bases). The CDR3 runs to 14 residues. The germline gives CDR1 MGHRA, CDR2 YSYEKL. Trimming pared 1 base from V and 10 bases from J, leaving 13 bases between. The CDR3 region has the DNA TGCGCCAGCAGCCAAGCGGAGTTAGGGGTAAAACTGTTTTTT. Protein sequence: CASSQAELGVKLFF.

V is TRBV7-7 and J is TRBJ2-2; TRBD1 matches at 9 bases. The junction had 5 bases not matched to a gene; V was cut back by 5 bases and J by 4 bases. The CDR3 length is 15 residues. Per germline, CDR1 SSHAT and CDR2 FNYEAQ (reference sequence). The CDR3 DNA reads as TGTGCCAGCAGCCCGGGACAGGGAGGCACCGGGGAGCTGTTTTTT. Translated, it gives CASSPGQGGTGELFF.

The chain couples TRBV27 to TRBJ2-1, with D tentatively TRBD1 or TRBD2 (6 bases each). The germline CDR1 and CDR2 sequences are MNHEY and SMNVEV (reference sequence). Trimming stripped 8 bases from V and 8 bases from J, with 10 bases between. The CDR3 covers 11 residues. The chain's CDR3 is CASEGGDEQFF. As DNA, the CDR3 is TGTGCCAGCGAGGGGGGAGATGAGCAGTTCTTC.

The rearrangement joins TRBV5-1 to TRBJ2-7; maybe TRBD1 (5 bases). The CDR3 sequence is 13 residues long. Germline V gives CDR1 SGHRS, CDR2 YFSETQ. Trimming removed 0 bases from V and 7 bases from J, with 11 bases in between. The CDR3 is CASSLGGNREQYF. The CDR3 DNA is TGCGCCAGCAGCTTGGGGGGCAATCGGGAGCAGTACTTC.

The chain links TRBV11-2 to TRBJ1-3, with D perhaps matching TRBD1 (5 bases). Germline loops: CDR1 SGHAT, CDR2 FQNNGV. The CDR3 extends over 14 amino acids. V was cut by 6 bases and J by 0 bases, with 9 bases left in between. The CDR3 loop reads CASSPGTSGNTIYF. In DNA, the CDR3 is TGTGCCAGCAGTCCGGGGACCTCTGGAAACACCATATATTTT.

J is TRBJ2-2 and V is TRBV9; D is possibly TRBD1 (6 bases). Per the germline V gene, CDR1 is SGDLS and CDR2 is YYNGEE. The CDR3 is 13 amino acids. Trimming removed 1 base at V and 6 bases at J, with 7 bases between. CDR3 sequence: CASSVPGAGELFF. The CDR3 DNA follows: TGTGCCAGCAGCGTACCAGGGGCCGGGGAGCTGTTTTTT.

This clone occurred once. The chain has TRBV25-1 and TRBJ2-1; TRBD1 or TRBD2 may be the D gene (5 bases each). Trimming left V 5 bases short and J 2 bases short, with 10 bases between. Germline V gene lookup returns CDR1 MGHDK and CDR2 SYGVNS. The CDR3 consists of 14 residues. The CDR3 sequence is CASSKRDPYNEQFF. Here the CDR3 DNA reads TGTGCCAGCAGTAAGAGGGACCCCTACAATGAGCAGTTCTTC.

The chain couples TRBV6-6 to TRBJ1-3; D is perhaps TRBD1 (6 bases). Trimming cost V 6 bases and J 5 bases, with 17 bases left between them. The V gene's germline CDR1 is MNHNY and CDR2 SVGAGI (reference sequence). The CDR3 runs to 15 residues. The DNA of the CDR3 is TGTGCCAGCAGCCAAACAGGGAAACTCAGAAACACCATATATTTT. Translating gives CASSQTGKLRNTIYF.

The CDR3 region is CASSQDRGPPSISYEQYF. The CDR3 bases are TGTGCCAGCAGCCAAGATCGGGGGCCCCCGTCTATATCCTACGAGCAGTACTTC. The rearrangement uses TRBV14 and TRBJ2-7, with D perhaps matching TRBD1 or TRBD2 (6 bases each). The CDR3 is 18 residues long. The germline V gene has CDR1 SGHDN and CDR2 FVKESK. Between the trimmed V and J ends, which lost 0 bases and 1 base, there was a span of 19 bases.

The chain combines TRBV9 with TRBJ2-6, with a possible D match to TRBD2 (6 bases). The CDR3 is 14 amino acids. From germline, CDR1 is SGDLS and CDR2 YYNGEE. V lost 6 bases and J 0 bases, leaving 7 bases between the germline ends. Here the CDR3 DNA reads TGTGCCAGCAAGGAGGGCTCTGGGGCCAACGTCCTGACTTTC. The encoded protein is CASKEGSGANVLTF. Filled out from reference TRBV9 and TRBJ2-6, the complete variable domain reads DSGVTQTPKHLITATGQRVTLRCSPRSGDLSVYWYQQSLDQGLQFLIQYYNGEERAKGNILERFSAQQFPDLHSELNLSSLELGDSALYFCASKEGSGANVLTFGAGSRLTVL.

V usage is TRBV27 and J usage is TRBJ1-6; tentatively, D is TRBD1 (5 bases). V lost 2 bases, J lost 9 bases, and 14 bases lay in between. Germline V gene sequence: CDR1 MNHEY, CDR2 SMNVEV (reference sequence). This CDR3 is 15 amino acids long. The CDR3 DNA is TGTGCCAGCAGTTTAAGTGCACAGACAGTTTCACCCCTCCACTTT. Translation gives CASSLSAQTVSPLHF.